The 19 T cell receptor beta chains reported below all come from one sample, sequenced in a study of blood T cells in healthy people across ages. Through a sample-barcoded 5' primer and a J-beta primer mix, a second PCR was run for about 6 to 12 cycles. TCRdb re-called the 5' RACE reads with MiXCR, one entry per CDR3 protein. The sample includes over 1,500,000 distinct CDR3 sequences, 30% to 40% of them seen just once. The sample comprised blood. These TCRs come from a human donor in good health.

This clonotype was seen a few times. The genes are TRBV5-1 and TRBJ1-2; TRBD1 agrees at 7 bases. The V gene's germline CDR1 is SGHRS and CDR2 YFSETQ. This CDR3 contains 13 residues. The V and J ends lost 2 bases and 7 bases, in that order; junction bases with no gene match: 5. The chain's CDR3 is CASSFDRASGYTF. The CDR3 bases are TGCGCCAGCAGCTTTGACAGGGCGTCTGGCTACACCTTC.

This clonotype was picked up a small number of times. V gene TRBV7-2 combines with J gene TRBJ2-3, with 10 bases that match TRBD2. Per the germline V gene, CDR1 is SGHTA and CDR2 is FQGNSA. The J segment lost 4 bases and the V segment lost 1 base, leaving 8 bases of the junction unmatched. This CDR3 region has 17 residues. The CDR3 spells CASSLGIAGGSPDTQYF. In DNA, the CDR3 is TGTGCCAGCAGCTTAGGCATAGCGGGGGGTAGCCCAGATACGCAGTATTTT.

The rearrangement links TRBV7-2 to TRBJ1-2; 8 bases are shared with TRBD1. The V segment lost 5 bases and the J segment 7 bases; nucleotides outside the gene matches: 9. This CDR3 region has 14 residues. Germline V gene lookup returns CDR1 SGHTA and CDR2 FQGNSA. The CDR3, as DNA: TGTGCCAGCAGCGCCCGGACAGGGACCTCTGGCTACACCTTC. Its protein product is CASSARTGTSGYTF.

This clonotype turned up a few times. A much bigger clone sits one base away, suggesting this may be a read error. The chain joins TRBV6-4 to TRBJ2-1; no firm D call. The CDR3 is 15 residues long. CDR1 and CDR2 (germline): MRHNA, SNTAGT. CDR3 loop: CASSLEPSSCNEQFF. DNA for the CDR3: TGTGCCAGCAGTTTGGAACCCAGCTCCTGCAATGAGCAGTTCTTC.

This clonotype was detected only a few times. In nucleotides, the CDR3 is TGTGCCAGTACTCAGGGGGCGATACATTACAATGAGCAGTTCTTC. Amino acids: CASTQGAIHYNEQFF. The chain couples TRBV28 to TRBJ2-1; 8 bases are shared with TRBD1. Trimming at V came to 9 bases and at J to 4 bases, leaving 11 bases not matched to a gene. The CDR3 spans 15 residues. Germline CDR1 MDHEN, CDR2 SYDVKM.

The J gene is TRBJ1-2, the V gene TRBV7-9, with 7 bases fitting TRBD1. In germline, CDR1 is SEHNR, CDR2 FQNEAQ (reference sequence). Trimming at V came to 3 bases and at J to 0 bases, leaving 4 bases not matched to a gene. The CDR3 contains 15 residues. The CDR3 DNA follows: TGTGCCAGCAGCTTCGACAGGGTAGCTAACTATGGCTACACCTTC. Encoded protein: CASSFDRVANYGYTF.

The V call is TRBV5-1, the J call TRBJ2-5; either TRBD1 or TRBD2 may fit D (5 bases each). The DNA end lines up better with TRBJ2-7; the J call may be wrong. Germline-derived CDR1 and CDR2 are SGHRS and YFSETQ. The length of the CDR3 is 15 residues. For the CDR3, the DNA is TGCGCCAGCAGCTTGGAGGGACGGCTCCTAGGCGAGCAGTACTTC. Amino acid sequence: CASSLEGRLLGEQYF.

V is TRBV6-5 and J is TRBJ1-1, with TRBD1 as a possible D gene (5 bases). The CDR3 consists of 15 residues. Germline V CDR1 and CDR2: MNHEY, SVGAGI. The V gene lost 6 bases and the J gene lost 2 bases, with 16 bases spanning the gap. The CDR3 reads CASSQTGRRNTEAFF. CDR3 sequence (DNA): TGTGCCAGCAGCCAGACGGGACGCCGAAACACTGAAGCTTTCTTT.

The chain recombines TRBV5-6 with TRBJ2-3; maybe TRBD2 (6 bases). Per germline, CDR1 SGHDT and CDR2 YYEEEE. The V end lost 5 bases, the J end lost 1 base, and 38 bases lay between the germline ends. The CDR3 totals 23 residues. CDR3 DNA: TGTGCCAGCAGTCAGCCTTCGGTCCTGTATCCTTTGGAGGGGAATTTCGGCACAGATACGCAGTATTTT. This codes for CASSQPSVLYPLEGNFGTDTQYF.

The J gene is TRBJ2-3, the V gene TRBV7-3; the match to TRBD2 covers 11 bases. The CDR3 is 19 residues long. Germline V lookup: CDR1 SGHTA, CDR2 FQGTGA. Unmatched junction bases numbered 18, after V lost 4 bases and J lost 6 bases. The CDR3 nucleotides are TGTGCCAGCAGCTCCCTCCCGCGCGTAGCGGGAGGGCCCCCCGATACGCAGTATTTT. It yields the protein CASSSLPRVAGGPPDTQYF.

The gene calls are TRBV18 and TRBJ1-1, with TRBD1 identical over 7 bases. Unmatched junction bases numbered 6, after V lost 4 bases and J lost 4 bases. Germline CDR1 KGHSH, CDR2 LQKENI. CDR3 length: 14 residues. The CDR3 region has the DNA TGTGCCAGCTCACTTGGACAGGAGGGCACTGAAGCTTTCTTT. It encodes CASSLGQEGTEAFF. The entire variable domain, with the rest obtained from reference TRBV18 and TRBJ1-1, is as follows: NAGVMQNPRHLVRRRGQEARLRCSPMKGHSHVYWYRQLPEEGLKFMVYLQKENIIDESGMPKERFSAEFPKEGPSILRIQQVVRGDSAAYFCASSLGQEGTEAFFGQGTRLTVV.

This clonotype was observed a few times. The chain employs TRBV20-1 and TRBJ2-3; 12 bases map to TRBD2. The CDR3 consists of 16 residues. V dropped 3 bases and J dropped 0; count of bases not matched to a gene: 4. Looked up from germline, CDR1 is DFQATT and CDR2 is SNEGSKA (reference sequence). As DNA, the CDR3 is TGCAGTGCTAGGTCTAGCGGGGGGGCCAGCACAGATACGCAGTATTTT. It yields the protein CSARSSGGASTDTQYF.

The chain employs TRBV27 and TRBJ2-5; tentative D call: TRBD2 (6 bases). Germline V gene sequence: CDR1 MNHEY, CDR2 SMNVEV (reference sequence). CDR3 length: 14 residues. Deletions cut 0 bases from V and 5 bases from J, with 10 bases between. In DNA form, the CDR3 reads TGTGCCAGCAGTTTATCCCATGGAGGGGAGACCCAGTACTTC. The encoded protein is CASSLSHGGETQYF.

This clonotype has only a few counts. V is TRBV9 and J is TRBJ2-3; D is unclear. V was trimmed by 0 bases and J by 0 bases, leaving 5 bases between them. CDR1 is SGDLS, CDR2 YYNGEE, per germline. The CDR3 runs to 14 residues. The CDR3 is CASSVEGSTDTQYF. The CDR3 DNA sequence: TGTGCCAGCAGCGTAGAGGGCAGCACAGATACGCAGTATTTT.

The chain joins TRBV20-1 to TRBJ2-1; 11 positions match TRBD2. Per germline, CDR1 DFQATT and CDR2 SNEGSKA (reference sequence). The CDR3 totals 17 residues. J gave up 4 bases and V 0 bases, and 8 bases lay outside the gene matches. This CDR3 is CSARDWASGGIYNEQFF. The CDR3 DNA follows: TGCAGTGCTAGAGATTGGGCTAGCGGGGGGATTTACAATGAGCAGTTCTTC.

On this clonotype itself: One end of the junction fails to match germline, which may point to a read error. The V call is TRBV4-3, the J call TRBJ2-7; D is possibly TRBD2 (5 bases). The germline V gene encodes CDR1 LGHNA and CDR2 YSLEER. The CDR3 totals 15 residues. The CDR3 reads CAGSLERADSYEQYF. Here the CDR3 DNA reads TGCGCCGGCAGCCTAGAGAGGGCGGACTCCTACGAGCAGTACTTC.

CDR3 region: CSALRPGYEQYF. CDR3 nucleotide sequence: TGCAGCGCATTGCGGCCGGGTTACGAGCAGTACTTC. The rearrangement joins TRBV29-1 to TRBJ2-7; no clear D. The CDR3 runs 12 residues. Germline V gives CDR1 SQVTM, CDR2 ANQGSEA. Trimming left V 7 bases short and J 4 bases short, with 14 bases between.

The chain has TRBV20-1 and TRBJ1-1; maybe TRBD1 (6 bases). V was clipped by 0 bases and J by 3 bases, with 8 bases between them. CDR1 and CDR2 (germline): DFQATT, SNEGSKA (reference sequence). This CDR3 spans 13 amino acids. This chain's CDR3 is CSAREGQYTEAFF. CDR3 nucleotides: TGCAGTGCTAGAGAAGGACAGTACACTGAAGCTTTCTTT.

This sequence joins TRBV2 and TRBJ2-5, with TRBD1 identical over 7 bases. The CDR3 is 15 residues long. Germline V gene sequence: CDR1 SNHLY, CDR2 FYNNEI. After removal of 8 bases from V and 3 bases from J, the junction contained 12 bases not matched to a gene. CDR3 residues: CASSRDQGEKETQYF. The CDR3 region has the DNA TGTGCCAGCTCAAGGGACCAGGGGGAGAAAGAGACCCAGTACTTC. Variable domain in full (rest from reference TRBV2 and TRBJ2-5): EPEVTQTPSHQVTQMGQEVILRCVPISNHLYFYWYRQILGQKVEFLVSFYNNEISEKSEIFDDQFSVERPDGSNFTLKIRSTKLEDSAMYFCASSRDQGEKETQYFGPGTRLLVL.